Each of the 25 T cell receptor beta chains below was sequenced from the same sample in a study of tumor-infiltrating lymphocytes in primary liver carcinoma. TCR beta cDNA came from around 500 ng total RNA, primed with a constant-region primer. Slightly modified ARM-PCR served as the procedure for the TCR beta libraries. These libraries came from three rounds of nested multiplex PCR. The study ran its first two PCR rounds for about 11 cycles each, using TRBV1-TRBV30 forward primers and a C-beta reverse primer. Via MiXCR, TCRdb re-called the multiplex PCR reads, giving one row per CDR3 protein. Here the sample spans 30,000 to 35,000 distinct CDR3 sequences, over 60% being singletons. From unsorted bulk tissue weighing roughly 17-31 mg, DNA and RNA were co-extracted. Sequenced material: liver tumor tissue from sampling region 5. The subset here: tumor region T5, tumor centre. The receptor set was obtained from a man aged 40-55 years with primary liver carcinoma and hepatitis B virus infection.

The chain combines TRBV5-1 with TRBJ2-3, with 8 bases fitting TRBD2. The CDR3 is 16 amino acids. V was clipped by 9 bases and J by 5 bases; unmatched bases: 17. Germline V gives CDR1 SGHRS, CDR2 YFSETQ. The CDR3 nucleotides read TGCGCCATTACCTTGGGAGCGGGGGATTGGGGAGATACGCAGTATTTT. This gives the protein CAITLGAGDWGDTQYF. Using reference TRBV5-1 and TRBJ2-3 for the parts outside the CDR3, the full variable domain is KAGVTQTPRYLIKTRGQQVTLSCSPISGHRSVSWYQQTPGQGLQFLFEYFSETQRNKGNFPGRFSGRQFSNSRSEMNVSTLELGDSALYLCAITLGAGDWGDTQYFGPGTRLTVL.

Of note for this clonotype: A junction end diverges from the germline sequence, so it may reflect a read error. This chain's CDR3 is CANSQITGEQETQYF. The CDR3 nucleotides read TGCGCCAACAGCCAAATTACAGGGGAACAAGAGACCCAGTACTTC. The rearrangement joins TRBV4-1 to TRBJ2-5; TRBD1 aligns across 7 bases. There are 15 residues in the CDR3. Germline V CDR1 and CDR2: MGHRA, YSYEKL.

V usage is TRBV6-5 and J usage is TRBJ2-1, with 11 bases aligning to TRBD2. The CDR3 is made up of 13 amino acids. CDR1 and CDR2 from the germline V gene are MNHEY and SVGAGI. Trimming at V came to 11 bases and at J to 5 bases, leaving 5 bases not matched to a gene. CDR3 coding DNA: TGTGCCTGTCGACTAGCGGGAAACAATGAGCAGTTCTTC. It specifies CACRLAGNNEQFF.

This clonotype was detected only a few times. Being one base from a much bigger clone, this may be a read error. CDR3 DNA sequence: TGCGCCAGCAGCTTGATACTAGCGAACCACGAGCAGTACTTC. Its translation is CASSLILANHEQYF. This chain connects TRBV5-1 to TRBJ2-7; TRBD2 matches 7 bases. The CDR3 has 14 residues. Trimming took 1 base from V and 5 from J; bases not matched to a gene: 6. Germline CDR1 reads SGHRS; CDR2 reads YFSETQ. Full variable domain (missing parts from reference TRBV5-1 and TRBJ2-7): KAGVTQTPRYLIKTRGQQVTLSCSPISGHRSVSWYQQTPGQGLQFLFEYFSETQRNKGNFPGRFSGRQFSNSRSEMNVSTLELGDSALYLCASSLILANHEQYFGPGTRLTVT.

Concerning this clonotype itself: A read error may explain this, as a much larger clone is one base away. The rearrangement uses TRBV28 and TRBJ2-2, with D perhaps matching TRBD1 (5 bases). This CDR3 spans 13 amino acids. CDR1 is MDHEN and CDR2 is SYDVKM in the germline V gene. The CDR3 coding sequence is TGTGCCAGAAGTTTACAGGACACCGGGGAGCTGTTTTTT. It specifies CARSLQDTGELFF.

A remark on this clonotype: At one of its ends the junction is not consistent with the germline gene, which may arise from a read error. The chain uses TRBV11-2 and TRBJ2-2; no reliable D call. CDR1 is SGHAT, CDR2 FQNNGV, per germline. The CDR3 has 15 amino acids. CDR3 nucleotides: TGTGCCAGTAGCTCTGTGGGATCGAACACCGGGGAGCTGTTTTTT. This encodes CASSSVGSNTGELFF.

For this clonotype: A junction boundary mismatches the germline segment, possibly from a read error. The CDR3 DNA reads TGTGCCAGCAGTTTCGGGGCCAGCTCTGGAAACACCATATACTTT. Its translation is CASSFGASSGNTIYF. This rearrangement joins TRBV6-5 to TRBJ1-3; weak D call: TRBD1 (5 bases). In germline, CDR1 is MNHEY, CDR2 SVGAGI. The CDR3 contains 15 residues.

This clonotype was recorded a few times. The chain combines TRBV6-6 with TRBJ2-7, with D maybe TRBD1 (6 bases). The ends were cut back, 9 bases at V and 6 bases at J, with 24 bases in the middle. CDR3 length: 15 amino acids. The germline CDR1 and CDR2 sequences are MNHNY and SVGAGI (reference sequence). The CDR3 sequence is CASNYSSRRGSEQYF. CDR3 DNA: TGTGCCAGTAATTACTCGAGTCGCAGGGGTAGCGAGCAGTACTTC.

Concerning this clonotype: A read error may produce the germline difference seen at one junction end. The gene calls are TRBV7-9 and TRBJ2-1; possible D gene TRBD1, 6 bases. The CDR3 sequence is 17 residues long. The germline CDR1 and CDR2 sequences are SEHNR and FQNEAQ (reference sequence). This CDR3 reads CAISLLYQGPKTNEQVF. CDR3 sequence (DNA): TGTGCCATCAGCTTACTATATCAGGGGCCTAAAACAAATGAGCAGGTCTTC.

On this clonotype itself: A read error may produce the germline difference seen at one junction end. The V and J genes are TRBV29-1 and TRBJ2-1, with a weak D call TRBD2 (5 bases). The V gene's germline CDR1 is SQVTM and CDR2 ANQGSEA. CDR3 size: 13 residues. CDR3: CSAVPDYYNEQFF. CDR3 bases: TGCAGCGCCGTGCCTGACTATTACAATGAGCAGTTCTTT.

The chain employs TRBV5-4 and TRBJ2-7, with 13 bases matching TRBD2. Germline-derived CDR1 and CDR2 are SGHNT and YYREEE (reference sequence). This CDR3 is built from 15 residues. Germline trimming cut 3 bases from V and 12 bases from J; bases unmatched to any gene: 12. The CDR3 here is CASSSPGLAGYKLYF. CDR3 sequence (DNA): TGTGCCAGCAGCTCGCCGGGACTAGCGGGGTACAAGCTGTACTTC. The full variable domain, with the rest looked up from reference TRBV5-4 and TRBJ2-7, is ETGVTQSPTHLIKTRGQQVTLRCSSQSGHNTVSWYQQALGQGPQFIFQYYREEENGRGNFPPRFSGLQFPNYSSELNVNALELDDSALYLCASSSPGLAGYKLYFGPGTRLTVT.

A remark on this clonotype: The CDR3 does not end in the conserved phenylalanine or tryptophan, so this is likely a read error. The chain carries TRBV28 and TRBJ1-2, with D perhaps TRBD1 (5 bases). The CDR3 loop spans 14 amino acids. Germline V gives CDR1 MDHEN, CDR2 SYDVKM. The V and J ends lost 5 bases and 7 bases respectively, with 17 bases between them. Here the CDR3 DNA reads TGTGCCAGCAGTCTCGCCGGGGCAGGACGTGGCTACACCGTC. It translates to CASSLAGAGRGYTV.

A remark on this clonotype: A much larger clone lies a single base off, so this may be a read error. This rearrangement joins TRBV19 to TRBJ2-3; 9 bases match TRBD2. CDR3 length: 17 amino acids. Germline V gene sequence: CDR1 LNHDA, CDR2 SQIVND (reference sequence). The CDR3 nucleotides are TGTGGCAGTACTGGCTCTAGCGGGAAAGGGAGAACAGATACGCAGTATTTT. Translation gives CGSTGSSGKGRTDTQYF.

On this clonotype: The junction differs from germline at one of its ends, possibly a read error. The V gene is TRBV12-3 or TRBV12-4, the J gene TRBJ1-1; D remains unclear. This CDR3 region has 12 residues. The CDR3 nucleotides read TGTGTCAGCAGTTCGGCCGCGAGAGGAGCTTTCTTT. Translating gives CVSSSAARGAFF.

This clonotype was seen many times. This may come from a read error, since a much larger clone is one base off. V gene TRBV5-4 combines with J gene TRBJ2-7; 9 bases fit TRBD2. CDR1 is SGHNT and CDR2 is YYREEE in the germline V gene (reference sequence). This CDR3 comprises 15 residues. The V and J ends lost 6 bases and 3 bases, in that order; junction bases with no gene match: 10. This CDR3 reads CASNILAGRGYEQYF. Here the CDR3 DNA reads TGTGCCAGCAACATCCTAGCGGGAAGGGGCTACGAGCAGTACTTC.

V and J are TRBV10-2 and TRBJ2-5; D possibly uses TRBD1 or TRBD2 (5 bases each). V gave up 7 bases and J gave up 5 bases, with 23 bases separating them. There are 16 residues in the CDR3. Germline V gene data show CDR1 as WSHSY and CDR2 as SAAADI. The CDR3 region is CASTLGTYISLETQYF. The CDR3 nucleotides are TGCGCCAGCACCCTGGGGACCTATATTTCCCTGGAGACCCAGTACTTC.

A word on this clonotype: At one boundary the junction diverges from the germline segment, which might be a read error. CDR3 sequence: CAITKRSGLTGGLSYEQYF. The CDR3 nucleotides are TGCGCCATCACCAAACGATCGGGACTAACGGGAGGGCTCTCCTACGAGCAGTACTTC. The chain recombines TRBV10-3 with TRBJ2-7, with 8 bases that match TRBD2. Germline V lookup: CDR1 ENHRY, CDR2 SYGVKD. CDR3 length: 19 residues.

In regard to this clonotype: The junction departs from the called germline gene at one end, perhaps through a read error. V usage is TRBV6-2 or TRBV6-3 and J usage is TRBJ2-7, with D possibly matching TRBD1 (5 bases). Germline lookup yields CDR1 MNHEY and CDR2 SVGEGT. The CDR3 is made up of 14 amino acids. CDR3 amino acids: CASSYLKGFWEQYF. The CDR3 coding sequence is TGTGCTAGCAGTTACTTGAAGGGGTTCTGGGAGCAGTACTTC.

Concerning this clonotype: One end of the junction varies from germline; a read error may be responsible. V usage is TRBV11-2 and J usage is TRBJ2-1, with 7 bases aligning to TRBD2. This CDR3 is 17 amino acids long. Germline CDR1 is SGHAT and CDR2 is FQNNGV. The CDR3 sequence: CASNLLPSGGAGGEQFF. Here the CDR3 DNA reads TGTGCCAGCAACTTACTTCCATCGGGGGGAGCCGGGGGTGAGCAATTCTTC.

Remarks on this clonotype: Just one base apart from a much larger clone, this may be a read error. V usage is TRBV11-1 and J usage is TRBJ2-2; D is undetermined. The germline V gene has CDR1 SGHAT and CDR2 FQDESV (reference sequence). V was pared by 6 bases and J by 3 bases, with 11 bases between. The CDR3 covers 14 residues. Written as DNA, the CDR3 is TGTGCCAGCAGACTGAGCCTTGACACCGGGGAGCTGTTTTTT. Translated, it gives CASRLSLDTGELFF.

In this sample, this clonotype turned up a few times. The rearrangement uses TRBV11-2 and TRBJ2-3; D is uncertain. The germline CDR1 and CDR2 sequences are SGHAT and FQNNGV. V lost 5 bases to trimming and J lost 6 bases, with 21 bases between them. This CDR3 comprises 16 residues. The CDR3 region has the DNA TGTGCCAGCAGCCGACAATCCATTAACCCCACTGATACGCAGTATTTT. Amino acid sequence: CASSRQSINPTDTQYF.

V and J are TRBV11-2 and TRBJ2-5; maybe TRBD2 (6 bases). The CDR3 runs 16 residues. Germline V lookup: CDR1 SGHAT, CDR2 FQNNGV. V was pared by 8 bases and J by 3 bases, with 22 bases between. CDR3 sequence reads: CASCPTPGAGKETQYF. CDR3 nucleotides: TGTGCCAGCTGCCCAACTCCTGGCGCGGGGAAAGAGACCCAGTACTTC.

A note on this clonotype: Possible read error: a much larger clone is one base away. The V and J genes are TRBV7-2 and TRBJ2-1; a weak D match, TRBD2 (7 bases). CDR1 is SGHTA and CDR2 is FQGNSA in the germline V gene. This CDR3 has 14 amino acids. The CDR3 region is CVSSLAAGANEQFF. CDR3 DNA sequence: TGTGTCAGCAGCTTAGCCGCGGGGGCCAATGAGCAGTTCTTC.

Note on this clonotype: Relative to the germline gene, one junction end is altered; a read error may explain this. V and J are TRBV12-3 or TRBV12-4 and TRBJ1-1, with 9 bases fitting TRBD1. There are 14 residues in the CDR3. Here the CDR3 reads CAISPPPGTGMAFF. Here the CDR3 DNA reads TGTGCCATCAGTCCCCCTCCGGGGACAGGGATGGCTTTCTTT.

Concerning this clonotype: This may arise from a read error, as a much more abundant clone is one base away. Since no conserved phenylalanine or tryptophan closes the CDR3, a read error is the likely cause. The DNA is left out, because the CDR3 cannot be placed on it with certainty; the CDR3 is given as TCRdb lists it. V usage is TRBV5-6 and J usage is TRBJ2-7; no DNA check was done on the table's D call, TRBD2. With termini counted, the CDR3 has 13 amino acids. CDR1 SGHDT and CDR2 YYEEEE come from the germline V gene. The CDR3 spells CAGVLAGGYEQHL.